Detailed here is one T cell receptor beta chain. Its antigen is as yet unknown. TCR beta CDR3 sequences were amplified from RNA transcripts. TCR CDR3 underwent first-round RT-PCR with the HTBI primer set. Each CDR3 protein gets one entry after TCRdb re-called the multiplex PCR reads with MiXCR. The sample has a few hundred thousand distinct CDR3 sequences; roughly 18% are singletons. Inclusion characteristics of ophthalmopathy patients comprised a Clinical Activity Score of at least 3, a NOSPECS grade of at least 4, and duration under 3 months. The study excluded patients with uncontrolled infection, other autoimmune disease, pregnancy or lactation. Fresh peripheral blood, more than 8 ml of it, supplied the PBMCs. CDR1 is KGHSH and CDR2 is LQKENI in the germline V gene. V lost 6 bases to trimming and J lost 1 base, with 21 bases between them. The CDR3 has 17 residues. The source of the sample is a study of T cells in Graves' hyperthyroidism and ophthalmopathy.

Overall study findings and caveats: Blood also held most thyroid clonotypes expanded beyond 0.001.

The material sequenced was blood. The source is a man between 18 and 29 years old with Graves' ophthalmopathy. The chain recombines TRBV18 with TRBJ1-2; unclear D gene. The CDR3 region has the DNA TGTGCCAGCTCGAAACTAGTGGGAGACGGATATAACTATGGCTACACCTTC. Translation: CASSKLVGDGYNYGYTF. The full variable domain, with the rest looked up from reference TRBV18 and TRBJ1-2, is NAGVMQNPRHLVRRRGQEARLRCSPMKGHSHVYWYRQLPEEGLKFMVYLQKENIIDESGMPKERFSAEFPKEGPSILRIQQVVRGDSAAYFCASSKLVGDGYNYGYTFGSGTRLTVV.